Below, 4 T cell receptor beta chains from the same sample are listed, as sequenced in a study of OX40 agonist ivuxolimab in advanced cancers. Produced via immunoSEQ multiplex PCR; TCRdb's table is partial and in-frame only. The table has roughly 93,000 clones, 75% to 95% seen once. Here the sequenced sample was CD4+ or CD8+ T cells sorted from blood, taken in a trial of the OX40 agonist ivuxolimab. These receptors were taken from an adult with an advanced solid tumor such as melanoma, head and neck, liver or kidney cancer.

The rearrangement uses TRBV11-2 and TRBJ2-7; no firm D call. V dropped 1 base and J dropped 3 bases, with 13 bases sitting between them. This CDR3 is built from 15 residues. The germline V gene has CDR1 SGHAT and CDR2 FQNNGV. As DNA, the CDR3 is TGTGCCAGCAGCTTAGCGGCCGGCCGTCTCTACGAGCAGTACTTC. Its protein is CASSLAAGRLYEQYF.

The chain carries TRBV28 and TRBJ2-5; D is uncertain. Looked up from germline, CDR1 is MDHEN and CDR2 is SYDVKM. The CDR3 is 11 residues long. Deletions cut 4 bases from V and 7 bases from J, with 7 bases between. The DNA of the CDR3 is TGTGCCAGCAGTTACGAGAGGACCCAGTACTTC. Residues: CASSYERTQYF.

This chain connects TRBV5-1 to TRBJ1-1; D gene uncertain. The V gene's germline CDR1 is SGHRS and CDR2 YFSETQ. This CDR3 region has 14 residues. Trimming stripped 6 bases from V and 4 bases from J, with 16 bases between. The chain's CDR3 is CASTQSLGSTEAFF. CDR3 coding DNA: TGCGCCAGCACCCAGAGCTTAGGGAGCACTGAAGCTTTCTTT.

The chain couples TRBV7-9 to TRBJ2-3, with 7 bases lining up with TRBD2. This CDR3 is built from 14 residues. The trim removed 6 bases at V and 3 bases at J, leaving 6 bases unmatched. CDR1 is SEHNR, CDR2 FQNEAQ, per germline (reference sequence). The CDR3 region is CASSPGLGTDTQYF. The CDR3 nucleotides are TGTGCCAGCAGTCCTGGACTAGGGACAGATACGCAGTATTTT.